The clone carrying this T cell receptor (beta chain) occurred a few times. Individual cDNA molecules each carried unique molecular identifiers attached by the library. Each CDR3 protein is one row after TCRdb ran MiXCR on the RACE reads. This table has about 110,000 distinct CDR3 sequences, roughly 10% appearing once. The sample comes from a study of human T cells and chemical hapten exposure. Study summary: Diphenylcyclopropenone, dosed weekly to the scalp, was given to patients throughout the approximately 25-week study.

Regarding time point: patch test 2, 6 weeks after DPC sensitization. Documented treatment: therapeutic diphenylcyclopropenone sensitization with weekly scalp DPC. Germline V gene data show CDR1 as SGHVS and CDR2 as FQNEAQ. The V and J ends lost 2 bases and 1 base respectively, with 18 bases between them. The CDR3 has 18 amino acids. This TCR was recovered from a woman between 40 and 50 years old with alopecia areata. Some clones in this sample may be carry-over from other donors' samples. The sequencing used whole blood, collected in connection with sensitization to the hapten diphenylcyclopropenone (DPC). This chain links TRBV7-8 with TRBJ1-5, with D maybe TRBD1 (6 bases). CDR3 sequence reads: CASSLTGAGMVSNQPQHF. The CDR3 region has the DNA TGTGCCAGCAGCTTAACGGGGGCGGGAATGGTGAGCAATCAGCCCCAGCATTTT.